This TCR beta chain was captured by sequencing in a study of post-analysis software for immune sequencing data. The study, taken as a whole, reports: A few TRBV segments (TRBV5-6, TRBV5-1 and TRBV20-1 among them) occurred more frequently in patients than in controls.

TCR beta cDNA libraries included unique molecular identifiers. TCRdb reprocessed the PCR reads via MiXCR and lists one record per CDR3 protein. The table has about 210,000 distinct CDR3 sequences, 29% seen once. CDR1 and CDR2 (germline): MNHNY, SVGAGI (reference sequence). Ends included, the CDR3 has 13 residues. Details on this clonotype: What it recognizes is unknown. Since a much larger clone is just one base distant, this may be a read error. The DNA is left out, because the CDR3 cannot be placed on it with certainty; the CDR3 is given as TCRdb lists it.

The V call is TRBV6-6, the J call TRBJ2-3. The receptor was derived from a girl aged 2-17 years with multiple sclerosis. Specimen: blood. CDR3 sequence reads: CANSYFGPDTQYF.